These 12 T cell receptor beta chains share one sample of origin, sequenced in a study of T cells after yellow fever vaccination. Each CDR3 protein gets one entry after TCRdb re-called the 5' RACE reads with MiXCR. The data hold some 110,000 distinct CDR3 sequences, with roughly 7.9% observed a single time. This specimen was CD4+ T cells sorted from PBMCs, taken roughly seven weeks after the first yellow fever vaccination. These receptors all stem from a man younger than 35 who received the YFV17D yellow fever vaccine.

This clonotype has ten or more counts. V and J are TRBV12-3 or TRBV12-4 and TRBJ2-3; a possible D gene is TRBD2 (6 bases). Deletions cut 3 bases from V and 2 bases from J, with 12 bases between. This CDR3 has 15 amino acids. Here the CDR3 reads CASSLLGGLTDTQYF. For the CDR3, the DNA is TGTGCCAGCAGTTTGCTTGGGGGACTCACAGATACGCAGTATTTT.

In its sample, this clonotype was seen many times. The chain employs TRBV7-9 and TRBJ2-3; 7 nucleotides match TRBD1. The length of the CDR3 is 13 residues. Losses at the gene ends were 6 bases for V and 6 bases for J; bases not matched to a gene: 6. Germline assignment: CDR1 SEHNR and CDR2 FQNEAQ (reference sequence). The CDR3 protein is CASRFQTGDTQYF. As DNA, the CDR3 is TGTGCCAGCAGATTCCAGACAGGGGATACGCAGTATTTT. The whole variable domain, remainder taken from reference TRBV7-9 and TRBJ2-3, is DTGVSQNPRHKITKRGQNVTFRCDPISEHNRLYWYRQTLGQGPEFLTYFQNEAQLEKSRLLSDRFSAERPKGSFSTLEIQRTEQGDSAMYLCASRFQTGDTQYFGPGTRLTVL.

This clonotype was recorded many times. J is TRBJ1-6 and V is TRBV5-1; a weak D match, TRBD1 (5 bases). V lost 0 bases, J lost 0 bases, and 10 bases lay in between. Germline V gene lookup returns CDR1 SGHRS and CDR2 YFSETQ. The CDR3 is 17 amino acids. CDR3 protein: CASSLVRDASYNSPLHF. CDR3 sequence (DNA): TGCGCCAGCAGCTTGGTCAGGGATGCCTCCTATAATTCACCCCTCCACTTT.

Ten or more counts support this clonotype. The chain couples TRBV11-2 to TRBJ1-1; the D is unclear. Trimming cost V 2 bases and J 8 bases, with 18 bases left between them. Germline CDR1 and CDR2: SGHAT and FQNNGV. The CDR3 runs to 15 residues. In DNA form, the CDR3 reads TGTGCCAGCAGCTTAATGGCCGAGGGTCTGAAGGAAGCTTTCTTT. Translating it yields CASSLMAEGLKEAFF.

This clonotype came up many times. The chain uses TRBV9 and TRBJ2-5; 10 nucleotides line up with TRBD2. V lost 2 bases to trimming and J lost 0 bases; unmatched junction nucleotides: 1. The V gene's germline CDR1 is SGDLS and CDR2 YYNGEE. CDR3 length: 15 amino acids. CDR3 loop: CASSVGTSDQETQYF. CDR3 coding DNA: TGTGCCAGCAGCGTGGGGACTAGCGACCAAGAGACCCAGTACTTC. Full variable domain (rest looked up from reference TRBV9 and TRBJ2-5): DSGVTQTPKHLITATGQRVTLRCSPRSGDLSVYWYQQSLDQGLQFLIQYYNGEERAKGNILERFSAQQFPDLHSELNLSSLELGDSALYFCASSVGTSDQETQYFGPGTRLLVL.

This clonotype was counted at least ten times. The J gene is TRBJ2-2, the V gene TRBV12-5; D gene unclear. The V and J ends lost 3 bases and 0 bases respectively, with 11 bases between them. The length of the CDR3 is 16 residues. Germline lookup yields CDR1 LGHNT and CDR2 FRNRAP. The CDR3 loop reads CASGFLDSTNTGELFF. DNA for the CDR3: TGTGCTAGTGGTTTCCTGGATTCAACGAACACCGGGGAGCTGTTTTTT. The complete variable domain, with remaining parts taken from reference TRBV12-5 and TRBJ2-2, reads DARVTQTPRHKVTEMGQEVTMRCQPILGHNTVFWYRQTMMQGLELLAYFRNRAPLDDSGMPKDRFSAEMPDATLATLKIQPSEPRDSAVYFCASGFLDSTNTGELFFGEGSRLTVL.

Many counts were recorded for this clonotype. The chain joins TRBV20-1 to TRBJ2-5; 8 positions agree with TRBD2. This CDR3 is 16 amino acids long. After removal of 0 bases from V and 5 bases from J, the junction contained 11 bases not matched to a gene. Germline V CDR1 and CDR2: DFQATT, SNEGSKA (reference sequence). This CDR3 reads CSARDRPGGPSETQYF. Written as DNA, the CDR3 is TGCAGTGCTAGAGATCGACCGGGGGGGCCTAGTGAGACCCAGTACTTC.

The sample holds a few counts of this clonotype. The J gene is TRBJ1-2, the V gene TRBV7-9; tentatively, D is TRBD1 (6 bases). The CDR3 sequence is 13 residues long. Trimming left V 1 base short and J 12 bases short, with 15 bases between. Germline assignment: CDR1 SEHNR and CDR2 FQNEAQ (reference sequence). The CDR3 coding sequence is TGTGCCAGCAGCTTAGTTGGGGACACCGGTCACACCTTC. It is translated as CASSLVGDTGHTF.

This clonotype has ten or more counts. The J gene is TRBJ1-2, the V gene TRBV5-1, with TRBD1 identical over 10 bases. Trimming took 5 bases from V and 8 from J; bases not matched to a gene: 9. This CDR3 contains 14 residues. Germline values: CDR1 SGHRS, CDR2 YFSETQ. In DNA form, the CDR3 reads TGCGCCAGCAGGACCGGGACAGGGGACGGAGGCTACACCTTC. Translating gives CASRTGTGDGGYTF.

This clonotype was seen ten or more times. The rearrangement uses TRBV20-1 and TRBJ2-5, with unresolved D. CDR1 is DFQATT, CDR2 SNEGSKA, per germline (reference sequence). There are 13 residues in the CDR3. V lost 2 bases to trimming and J lost 3 bases, with 10 bases between them. The DNA for the CDR3 is TGCAGTGCTAGAAGAACGGTGAAAGAGACCCAGTACTTC. Its translation: CSARRTVKETQYF.

Ten or more counts support this clonotype. Here the CDR3 DNA reads TGCAGTGCTCCAAGGGCCATCCGAAGATACGAGCAGTACTTC. Its protein is CSAPRAIRRYEQYF. The V and J genes are TRBV20-1 and TRBJ2-7; unclear D gene. Trimming shortened V by 5 bases and J by 4 bases, and 18 bases separated the two germline ends. Per the germline V gene, CDR1 is DFQATT and CDR2 is SNEGSKA (reference sequence). The CDR3 contains 14 residues.

The chain has TRBV6-5 and TRBJ2-1; possible D gene TRBD2, 5 bases. The CDR3 contains 15 residues. Trimming removed 4 bases at V and 2 bases at J, with 12 bases between. Germline CDR1 is MNHEY and CDR2 is SVGAGI. This CDR3 reads CASSSEDEPYNEQFF. CDR3 nucleotides: TGTGCCAGCAGTTCGGAGGATGAGCCCTACAATGAGCAGTTCTTC.